This entry is about one T cell receptor beta chain. This sample is part of a study of blood T cell repertoires in COVID-19. Looking at the study overall: Italy, Spain and the United States were the sources of the convalescent and acute COVID-19 samples. From T cells, B-cell-depleted T cells, or PBMCs came the material, which was cDNA or gDNA.

Profiled with immunoSEQ multiplex PCR; TCRdb holds only in-frame clones, not every one. The repertoire holds roughly 46,000 clones, roughly four fifths seen once, with over 7% in the top ten. J was trimmed by 6 bases and V by 4 bases; bases with no gene match: 8. There are 14 residues in the CDR3. CDR1 and CDR2 (germline): SGHRS, YFSETQ. The sequence was collected from a man aged 55 to 70 with active COVID-19. The sequencing input was peripheral blood. V usage is TRBV5-1 and J usage is TRBJ2-7; 9 nucleotides align to TRBD1. The CDR3, as DNA: TGCGCCAGCAGCCTTGCCGGGACAGGGAGCGAGCAGTACTTC. Translating gives CASSLAGTGSEQYF.